These T cell receptor beta chains were read from a single sample in a study of blood T cell repertoires in COVID-19. Method: immunoSEQ multiplex PCR; TCRdb's copy keeps in-frame clones and lacks some. The top ten clones hold 0.3% to 0.4% of a sample with tens of thousands of clones, over 85% of them seen once. Input material: peripheral blood. The receptors were gathered from a man between 45 and 60 years old with COVID-19, enrolled during active disease. The CDR3 runs from the conserved cysteine through the conserved F or W. The D gene is left open where the match is weak. A row's size may be missing; if present it is once, few, many or a size class.

cdr3_length j_call clone_size v_call d_call cdr3_aa cdr3_nt
15 TRBJ2-5 once TRBV5-1 . CASSLGSQNQETQYF TGCGCCAGCAGCTTGGGATCCCAGAACCAAGAGACCCAGTACTTC
16 TRBJ2-2 . TRBV24-1 TRBD1 CATSDPGTGETGELFF TGTGCCACCAGTGATCCCGGGACAGGGGAGACCGGGGAGCTGTTTTTT
13 TRBJ1-6 . TRBV9 . CASSVDRASPLHF TGTGCCAGCAGCGTAGACAGGGCATCACCCCTCCACTTT
14 TRBJ1-5 . TRBV19 . CASSRGGSNQPQHF TGTGCCAGTAGTAGGGGCGGCAGCAATCAGCCCCAGCATTTT
17 TRBJ2-3 . TRBV4-1 TRBD2 CASSPGRTSGSLDTQYF TGCGCCAGCAGCCCCGGGCGGACTAGCGGGAGCTTGGATACGCAGTATTTT
15 TRBJ2-1 . TRBV5-1 TRBD2 CASREGGPVYNEQFF TGCGCCAGCAGAGAGGGAGGGCCCGTCTACAATGAGCAGTTCTTC
16 TRBJ2-2 once TRBV30 . CAWNPPDSVQTGELFF TGTGCCTGGAATCCCCCGGACAGTGTTCAAACCGGGGAGCTGTTTTTT
16 TRBJ1-3 . TRBV4-1 . CASSQDPTGTGNTIYF TGCGCCAGCAGCCAAGACCCGACAGGAACGGGAAACACCATATATTTT
11 TRBJ1-5 . TRBV27 . CARFFNQPQHF TGTGCCAGATTCTTCAATCAGCCCCAGCATTTT
16 TRBJ2-3 . TRBV4-1 . CASSQDRGSSTDTQYF TGCGCCAGCAGCCAAGATAGGGGCTCTAGCACAGATACGCAGTATTTT
15 TRBJ1-2 once TRBV27 . CASSLLPTANYGYTF TGTGCCAGCAGTTTACTACCGACAGCTAACTATGGCTACACCTTC
11 TRBJ2-5 once TRBV30 . CAWRAGETQYF TGTGCCTGGAGGGCTGGAGAGACCCAGTACTTC
13 TRBJ1-1 . TRBV7-9 TRBD1 CASSFTGDTEAFF TGTGCCAGCAGCTTTACAGGGGACACTGAAGCTTTCTTT
15 TRBJ1-1 . TRBV14 . CASSLSPFGGTEAFF TGTGCCAGCAGCCTATCACCGTTCGGGGGCACTGAAGCTTTCTTT
15 TRBJ2-7 . TRBV5-8 TRBD2 CASSLYLAGLYEQYF TGTGCCAGCAGCTTGTATCTAGCGGGTCTGTACGAGCAGTACTTC
14 TRBJ1-3 . TRBV5-1 TRBD1 CASSTGTAGNTIYF TGCGCCAGCAGCACCGGGACAGCTGGAAACACCATATATTTT
18 TRBJ1-4 . TRBV4-3 . CASSQDLGGRGLNEKLFF TGCGCCAGCAGCCAAGATCTTGGGGGGAGGGGTTTAAATGAAAAACTGTTTTTT